These 16 T cell receptor beta chains originate from one sample sequenced in a study of shared clonotypes between healthy human individuals. Clones were read by immunoSEQ multiplex PCR, and TCRdb kept only the in-frame ones, dropping some. The sample has 1,500,000 or so clones; around 97% are singletons. Input material: naive CD4+ T cells sorted from blood. Noted subset: CD45RA+ positively selected. These receptors were collected from a man aged 25-45 years in good health.

This clone occurred once. V and J are TRBV18 and TRBJ1-2; 10 nucleotides match TRBD1. J gave up 6 bases and V 3 bases, and 10 bases lay outside the gene matches. Per the germline V gene, CDR1 is KGHSH and CDR2 is LQKENI. The CDR3 is 16 amino acids. In DNA form, the CDR3 reads TGTGCCAGCTCACCGCCCCGTCGACAGGGGGCTGATGGCTACACCTTC. It is translated as CASSPPRRQGADGYTF.

The V gene is TRBV9, the J gene TRBJ2-2; TRBD2 matches 14 bases. J lost 5 bases, V lost 4 bases, and 13 bases had no gene match. Germline values: CDR1 SGDLS, CDR2 YYNGEE. The CDR3 covers 19 residues. CDR3 protein: CASSSPGTSGSSPTGELFF. The CDR3 nucleotides read TGTGCCAGCAGCTCCCCCGGGACTAGCGGGAGCTCTCCTACCGGGGAGCTGTTTTTT.

The chain is built from TRBV7-2 and TRBJ2-1; 13 bases line up with TRBD2. CDR1 is SGHTA, CDR2 FQGNSA, per germline. The CDR3 extends over 14 amino acids. The V segment lost 3 bases and the J segment 10 bases; nucleotides outside the gene matches: 3. CDR3 DNA sequence: TGTGCCAGCAGCTTTACTAGCGGGAGGGGGGAGCAGTTCTTC. This sequence encodes CASSFTSGRGEQFF.

The chain uses TRBV28 and TRBJ2-7; D uncertain. CDR3 size: 12 residues. V was cut by 6 bases and J by 5 bases, with 11 bases left in between. Germline V gives CDR1 MDHEN, CDR2 SYDVKM. This CDR3 is CASSERRHEQYF. CDR3 bases: TGTGCCAGCAGCGAGCGACGTCACGAGCAGTACTTC.

V and J are TRBV28 and TRBJ2-1; the match to TRBD1 covers 8 bases. Germline V gene sequence: CDR1 MDHEN, CDR2 SYDVKM. The CDR3 is 17 amino acids. V dropped 6 bases and J dropped 4; count of bases not matched to a gene: 14. CDR3 sequence: CASRDRGQGSGYNEQFF. As DNA, the CDR3 is TGTGCCAGCAGAGACAGGGGTCAGGGCAGTGGATACAATGAGCAGTTCTTC.

The J gene is TRBJ2-5, the V gene TRBV2; the D gene is possibly TRBD2 (7 bases). V gave up 8 bases and J gave up 0 bases, with 13 bases separating them. This CDR3 contains 14 residues. Germline V gene data show CDR1 as SNHLY and CDR2 as FYNNEI. The CDR3 sequence: CASGGAPDQETQYF. The CDR3 bases are TGTGCCAGCGGGGGGGCGCCGGACCAAGAGACCCAGTACTTC.

This clone was seen only once. The CDR3 DNA is TGTGCCAGCAGCTCCCCCCGTGTGGGAACGACAGATACGCAGTATTTT. Encoded protein: CASSSPRVGTTDTQYF. The rearrangement uses TRBV5-4 and TRBJ2-3; unclear D gene. This CDR3 has 16 amino acids. Trimming removed 3 bases from V and 3 bases from J, with 17 bases in between. Germline lookup yields CDR1 SGHNT and CDR2 YYREEE (reference sequence).

The chain carries TRBV6-1 and TRBJ2-7, with D possibly being TRBD1 or TRBD2 (7 bases each). V was clipped by 4 bases and J by 2 bases, with 24 bases between them. The germline V gene encodes CDR1 MNHNS and CDR2 SASEGT. CDR3 length: 18 residues. CDR3 sequence: CASSANSWGGGPTYEQYF. CDR3 sequence (DNA): TGTGCCAGCAGTGCAAACTCCTGGGGAGGGGGCCCGACCTACGAGCAGTACTTC.

Comments on this clone: The junction departs from the called germline gene at one end, perhaps through a read error. The gene calls are TRBV14 and TRBJ2-7; no reliable D call. Per germline, CDR1 SGHDN and CDR2 FVKESK. The CDR3 has 11 residues. In nucleotides, the CDR3 is TGTGCCAGCAGCTCCTGGTGGTGGTATGACTTC. Translating it yields CASSSWWWYDF.

This clone was seen just once. V usage is TRBV19 and J usage is TRBJ1-5; a weak D match, TRBD1 (5 bases). Trimming took 4 bases from V and 0 from J, leaving 19 bases between them. Germline lookup yields CDR1 LNHDA and CDR2 SQIVND (reference sequence). This CDR3 spans 18 amino acids. Here the CDR3 reads CASSTTWDASYSNQPQHF. CDR3 nucleotides: TGTGCCAGTAGTACCACCTGGGACGCAAGCTATAGCAATCAGCCCCAGCATTTT.

V gene TRBV2 combines with J gene TRBJ2-5; 8 bases fit TRBD2. The V segment lost 10 bases and the J segment 1 base; nucleotides outside the gene matches: 11. The germline gives CDR1 SNHLY, CDR2 FYNNEI. The CDR3 consists of 15 residues. The CDR3: CATGSSGMIQETQYF. CDR3 DNA: TGTGCCACCGGGAGTAGCGGGATGATCCAAGAGACCCAGTACTTC.

The V and J genes are TRBV5-1 and TRBJ2-2; 15 nucleotides line up with TRBD2. Per germline, CDR1 SGHRS and CDR2 YFSETQ. The CDR3 is 18 residues long. With 3 bases clipped from V and 6 bases from J, the junction kept 9 bases outside the gene matches. The CDR3 is CASSSGLAGGPIAGELFF. CDR3 in DNA: TGCGCCAGCAGCTCCGGACTAGCGGGAGGGCCGATAGCCGGGGAGCTGTTTTTT.

The chain combines TRBV6-5 with TRBJ2-1; D not certain. This CDR3 is 13 amino acids long. The ends were cut back, 0 bases at V and 5 bases at J, with 5 bases in the middle. CDR1 is MNHEY, CDR2 SVGAGI, per germline. Here the CDR3 DNA reads TGTGCCAGCAGTTACTCCCGGCACAATGAGCAGTTCTTC. This encodes CASSYSRHNEQFF.

The chain recombines TRBV5-1 with TRBJ2-6; D gene ambiguous. CDR3 size: 12 residues. V lost 0 bases, J lost 16 bases, and 11 bases lay in between. CDR1 is SGHRS and CDR2 is YFSETQ in the germline V gene. The CDR3 nucleotides read TGCGCCAGCAGCTTGGGGGGAACTCCTCTGACTTTC. Translated, it gives CASSLGGTPLTF. The full variable domain, in which reference TRBV5-1 and TRBJ2-6 provide the parts outside the CDR3, is KAGVTQTPRYLIKTRGQQVTLSCSPISGHRSVSWYQQTPGQGLQFLFEYFSETQRNKGNFPGRFSGRQFSNSRSEMNVSTLELGDSALYLCASSLGGTPLTFGAGSRLTVL.

This chain links TRBV2 with TRBJ2-3; 9 bases agree with TRBD2. Germline-derived CDR1 and CDR2 are SNHLY and FYNNEI. The CDR3 is 14 amino acids. Trimming cost V 6 bases and J 2 bases; bases outside gene matches: 3. As DNA, the CDR3 is TGTGCCAGCAGAGCGGGAGGCTCCACAGATACGCAGTATTTT. It is translated as CASRAGGSTDTQYF.

The genes are TRBV19 and TRBJ2-2; D tentatively fits TRBD1 or TRBD2 (5 bases each). CDR3 length: 15 amino acids. The germline gives CDR1 LNHDA, CDR2 SQIVND (reference sequence). The germline V and J ends were trimmed by 2 bases and 4 bases, with 11 bases remaining between them. The CDR3 sequence is CASSIIGAGTGELFF. The CDR3 DNA follows: TGTGCCAGTAGTATAATCGGGGCTGGCACCGGGGAGCTGTTTTTT.